This is a list of T cell receptor beta chains from one sample in a study of shared clonotypes between healthy human individuals. TCRdb's table, derived via immunoSEQ multiplex PCR, lists solely in-frame clones and lacks some. The sample has around 2,000,000 clones, 95% seen once. Sequencing was carried out using naive CD4+ T cells sorted from blood. These receptors were taken from a man younger than 35 in good health. Each CDR3 is given with its conserved first and last residue. A D gene is named only where the DNA matches it firmly. The size entry is marked missing in some rows and otherwise reads once, few, many or a size class.

V,D,J,size,CDR3,DNA
TRBV5-1,-,TRBJ2-4,-,CASSLAPGVLTGIQYF,TGCGCCAGCAGCTTGGCCCCGGGGGTATTGACCGGTATTCAGTACTTC
TRBV15,-,TRBJ1-5,-,CATSRDSLNEPQHF,TGTGCCACCAGCAGGGACAGCCTTAATGAGCCCCAGCATTTT
TRBV10-2,-,TRBJ2-7,-,CATHMGTDNEQYF,TGCGCCACCCATATGGGGACTGACAACGAGCAGTACTTC
TRBV30,-,TRBJ1-2,-,CAWSPVGRAGGYTF,TGTGCCTGGAGTCCGGTAGGCAGGGCCGGCGGCTACACCTTC
TRBV5-1,TRBD1,TRBJ2-1,-,CASSSLPGGSSYNEQFF,TGCGCCAGCAGCTCCCTACCAGGGGGCAGCTCCTACAATGAGCAGTTCTTC
TRBV7-2,TRBD1,TRBJ1-1,-,CASSTQGAAEAFF,TGTGCCAGCAGCACACAGGGGGCAGCTGAAGCTTTCTTT
TRBV5-8,TRBD1,TRBJ1-5,-,CASSSGQGDNQPQHF,TGTGCCAGCAGCTCCGGACAGGGGGACAATCAGCCCCAGCATTTT
TRBV18,-,TRBJ1-3,-,CASSSRREASSGNTIYF,TGTGCCAGCTCATCGCGTAGGGAGGCTTCATCAGGAAACACCATATATTTT
TRBV5-1,-,TRBJ2-1,-,CASSLDSGAYNEQFF,TGCGCCAGCAGCTTGGATAGCGGCGCCTACAATGAGCAGTTCTTC
TRBV7-2,TRBD2,TRBJ2-1,-,CASSSGLAYNEQFF,TGTGCCAGCAGCTCAGGACTAGCGTACAATGAGCAGTTCTTC
TRBV5-6,-,TRBJ1-5,-,CASSLQGGEPQHF,TGTGCCAGCAGCCTCCAGGGTGGGGAGCCCCAGCATTTT
TRBV29-1,-,TRBJ2-2,-,CSVGQTWNTGELFF,TGCAGCGTTGGACAGACTTGGAACACCGGGGAGCTGTTTTTT
TRBV30,-,TRBJ1-1,-,CAWSDPPDTEAFF,TGTGCCTGGAGTGATCCCCCAGACACTGAAGCTTTCTTT
TRBV4-3,TRBD1,TRBJ1-4,-,CASSQETGGGKLFF,TGCGCCAGCAGCCAAGAAACAGGGGGCGGAAAACTGTTTTTT
TRBV7-9,-,TRBJ1-1,-,CASSFSREAFF,TGTGCCAGCAGCTTTTCGCGTGAAGCTTTCTTT
TRBV21-1,-,TRBJ2-3,-,CASSALLVPVHSSTDTQYF,TGTGCCAGCAGCGCGCTCTTAGTCCCGGTTCATTCTAGCACAGATACGCAGTATTTT
TRBV19,-,TRBJ2-2,-,CASSIRLTNTGELFF,TGTGCCAGTAGTATTAGACTAACGAACACCGGGGAGCTGTTTTTT
TRBV6-4,TRBD2,TRBJ2-7,-,CASSDPSSGGRPFSYEQYF,TGTGCCAGCAGTGACCCCTCTAGCGGGGGGCGACCTTTCTCCTACGAGCAGTACTTC
TRBV30,-,TRBJ2-2,once,CAWNRLSTAGELFF,TGTGCCTGGAACCGTTTGAGCACGGCCGGGGAGCTGTTTTTT
TRBV7-3,TRBD2,TRBJ2-1,-,CASSFSPSGGQDEQFF,TGTGCCAGCAGCTTCTCCCCGAGCGGGGGGCAGGATGAGCAGTTCTTC
TRBV2,TRBD1,TRBJ2-7,-,CASSVQGSGLYEQYF,TGTGCCAGCAGCGTACAGGGGAGTGGGCTCTACGAGCAGTACTTC
TRBV10-3,-,TRBJ1-2,-,CAISEVGAGAPYGYTF,TGTGCCATCAGTGAGGTCGGGGCGGGAGCCCCCTATGGCTACACCTTC
TRBV27,-,TRBJ2-3,-,CASSLSAPDTQYF,TGTGCCAGCAGTTTATCCGCCCCAGATACGCAGTATTTT
TRBV7-2,TRBD2,TRBJ2-7,-,CASSLASGSSYEQYF,TGTGCCAGCAGCTTGGCCAGCGGGAGCTCCTACGAGCAGTACTTC
TRBV6-1,-,TRBJ1-5,-,CASSEAHSNQPQHF,TGTGCCAGCAGTGAAGCCCACAGCAATCAGCCCCAGCATTTT
TRBV5-1,-,TRBJ1-3,-,CASSLDFTGSGNTIYF,TGCGCCAGCAGCTTGGACTTCACTGGCTCTGGAAACACCATATATTTT
TRBV4-1,-,TRBJ2-3,once,CASSQSLWGSTDTQYF,TGCGCCAGCAGCCAAAGCCTGTGGGGTTCAACAGATACGCAGTATTTT